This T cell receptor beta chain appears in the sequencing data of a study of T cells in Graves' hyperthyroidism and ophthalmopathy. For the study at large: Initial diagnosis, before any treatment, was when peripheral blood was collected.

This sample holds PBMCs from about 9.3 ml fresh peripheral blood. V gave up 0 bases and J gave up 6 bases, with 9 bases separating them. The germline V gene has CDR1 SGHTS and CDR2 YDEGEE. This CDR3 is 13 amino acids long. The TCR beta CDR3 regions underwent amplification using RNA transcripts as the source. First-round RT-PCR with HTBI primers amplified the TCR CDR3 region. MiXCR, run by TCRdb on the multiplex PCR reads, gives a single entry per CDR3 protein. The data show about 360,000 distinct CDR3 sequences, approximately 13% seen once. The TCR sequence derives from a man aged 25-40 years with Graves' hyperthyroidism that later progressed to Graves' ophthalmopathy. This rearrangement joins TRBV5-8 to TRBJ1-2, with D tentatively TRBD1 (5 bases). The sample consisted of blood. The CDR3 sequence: CASSLVGGDGYTF. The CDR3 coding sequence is TGTGCCAGCAGCTTGGTGGGGGGGGATGGCTACACCTTC.